A single sample gave rise to the 17 T cell receptor beta chains below, sequenced in a study of OX40 agonist ivuxolimab in advanced cancers. TCRdb's table, derived via immunoSEQ multiplex PCR, lists solely in-frame clones and lacks some. The sample has some 75,000 clones, about 88% seen once. The sample here was CD4+ or CD8+ T cells sorted from blood, taken in a trial of the OX40 agonist ivuxolimab. These TCRs come from an adult with an advanced solid tumor such as melanoma, head and neck, liver or kidney cancer.

This sequence joins TRBV25-1 and TRBJ2-1; D is undetermined. Trimming removed 5 bases at V and 2 bases at J, with 7 bases between. The CDR3 spans 13 residues. CDR1 MGHDK and CDR2 SYGVNS come from the germline V gene. CDR3 bases: TGTGCCAGCAGTCGAGGAACCTACAATGAGCAGTTCTTC. Its protein is CASSRGTYNEQFF.

The chain recombines TRBV21-1 with TRBJ2-3; the table's D call of TRBD2 was not tested on the DNA. TRBV21-1 is deemed a pseudogene. This CDR3 is built from 23 residues. For the CDR3, the DNA is TGTGCCAGCAGGGGGTGGACTGAGCTCTCACTAGCCGGAGTTGAATTTAGCACAGATACGCAGTATTTT. This gives the protein CASRGWTELSLAGVEFSTDTQYF.

This rearrangement joins TRBV19 to TRBJ2-5, with 11 bases aligning to TRBD2. Germline-derived CDR1 and CDR2 are LNHDA and SQIVND (reference sequence). Trimming removed 4 bases from V and 1 base from J; junction bases left unmatched: 14. CDR3 length equals 19 residues. The CDR3 coding sequence is TGTGCCAGTAGTACCCTTCGACCAACTAGCGGGAGCTTCCAAGAGACCCAGTACTTC. This sequence encodes CASSTLRPTSGSFQETQYF.

Within the sample, this clone is medium-sized (0.01 to 0.1%). V and J are TRBV7-9 and TRBJ1-2; TRBD1 matches 7 bases. V shed 0 bases and J 4 bases; nucleotides not matched to a gene: 11. Germline V lookup: CDR1 SEHNR, CDR2 FQNEAQ (reference sequence). This CDR3 comprises 17 residues. Here the CDR3 DNA reads TGTGCCAGCAGCTTAGCGAGGGGAAGACAGGGAAGCTATGGCTACACCTTC. Amino acid sequence: CASSLARGRQGSYGYTF.

The chain links TRBV5-6 to TRBJ2-2, with D unresolved. The germline V gene has CDR1 SGHDT and CDR2 YYEEEE. This CDR3 region has 14 residues. V was pared by 0 bases and J by 5 bases, with 8 bases between. CDR3 protein: CASSLDSPTGELFF. Here the CDR3 DNA reads TGTGCCAGCAGCTTGGACAGCCCAACCGGGGAGCTGTTTTTT.

In this sample, this clone turned up a few times. The CDR3 protein is CASSIVGGWTEAFF. CDR3 DNA sequence: TGTGCCAGCAGTATTGTGGGCGGTTGGACTGAAGCTTTCTTT. The chain joins TRBV6-1 to TRBJ1-1; D unresolved. From germline, CDR1 is MNHNS and CDR2 SASEGT. V shed 5 bases and J shed 5 bases, with 15 bases lying between them. CDR3 length: 14 amino acids.

This rearrangement joins TRBV25-1 to TRBJ2-5, with 7 bases lining up with TRBD1. Germline CDR1 MGHDK, CDR2 SYGVNS. V was clipped by 2 bases and J by 5 bases; unmatched bases: 5. This CDR3 has 14 amino acids. CDR3 protein: CASSERTGRETQYF. The CDR3 DNA reads as TGTGCCAGCAGTGAAAGGACAGGACGGGAGACCCAGTACTTC.

This chain joins TRBV5-1 and TRBJ1-2; perhaps TRBD1 as D (5 bases). CDR1 is SGHRS, CDR2 YFSETQ, per germline. The CDR3 runs to 14 residues. V dropped 4 bases and J dropped 4 bases, with 14 bases sitting between them. CDR3 DNA: TGCGCCAGCAGCCCAGGGTCGGTTTCCTATGGCTACACCTTC. Protein: CASSPGSVSYGYTF.

The J gene is TRBJ1-2, the V gene TRBV18, with 7 positions matching TRBD1. This CDR3 spans 16 amino acids. The junction had 9 bases not matched to a gene; V was cut back by 3 bases and J by 2 bases. Germline V gene data show CDR1 as KGHSH and CDR2 as LQKENI. CDR3 sequence (DNA): TGTGCCAGCTCACCCTCGGGACAGATCTTCAACTATGGCTACACCTTC. Its protein is CASSPSGQIFNYGYTF.

This chain connects TRBV6-6 to TRBJ1-4, with 7 bases lining up with TRBD1. Germline V gives CDR1 MNHNY, CDR2 SVGAGI (reference sequence). CDR3 size: 14 residues. The J segment lost 1 base and the V segment lost 7 bases, leaving 3 bases of the junction unmatched. The CDR3, as DNA: TGTGCCAGCAATCGACAGGGAACTAATGAAAAACTGTTTTTT. Translated: CASNRQGTNEKLFF.

The chain employs TRBV7-8 and TRBJ2-2, with D possibly being TRBD1 (5 bases). Deletions cut 1 base from V and 7 bases from J, with 10 bases between. Germline V CDR1 and CDR2: SGHVS, FQNEAQ. The CDR3 length is 14 residues. This CDR3 reads CASSLGLRDGELFF. CDR3 DNA sequence: TGTGCCAGCAGCTTAGGGCTCAGGGACGGGGAGCTGTTTTTT. The whole variable domain, remainder taken from reference TRBV7-8 and TRBJ2-2, is GAGVSQSPRYKVAKRGQDVALRCDPISGHVSLFWYQQALGQGPEFLTYFQNEAQLDKSGLPSDRFFAERPEGSVSTLKIQRTQQEDSAVYLCASSLGLRDGELFFGEGSRLTVL.

This chain uses TRBV9 with TRBJ1-2, with TRBD1 as a possible D gene (6 bases). V was pared by 4 bases and J by 4 bases, with 14 bases between. Per germline, CDR1 SGDLS and CDR2 YYNGEE. CDR3 length: 14 residues. The CDR3 bases are TGTGCCAGCAGCCCAGCGGAGGGGGGCTATGGCTACACCTTC. Translation gives CASSPAEGGYGYTF.

CDR3 in DNA: TGTGCCAGTAGTGCACAGGGGTTGTGGACTGAAGCTTTCTTT. As protein: CASSAQGLWTEAFF. The chain uses TRBV19 and TRBJ1-1; 7 bases match TRBD1. The CDR3 has 14 amino acids. Germline CDR1 LNHDA, CDR2 SQIVND (reference sequence). V was clipped by 5 bases and J by 5 bases; unmatched bases: 8.

The chain uses TRBV7-8 and TRBJ1-1; D is perhaps TRBD1 (5 bases). The V end was cut by 4 bases, the J end by 5 bases, with 14 bases between. The CDR3 contains 14 residues. Germline V gives CDR1 SGHVS, CDR2 FQNEAQ. Written as DNA, the CDR3 is TGTGCCAGCAGCTCAGTGGGGGGAAGAACTGAAGCTTTCTTT. Amino acid sequence: CASSSVGGRTEAFF.

This clone appeared a single time. This rearrangement joins TRBV27 to TRBJ1-2; TRBD1 matches 7 bases. CDR1 is MNHEY and CDR2 is SMNVEV in the germline V gene (reference sequence). The J segment lost 4 bases and the V segment lost 6 bases, leaving 5 bases of the junction unmatched. This CDR3 is 13 amino acids long. The CDR3 region is CASSWDSGYGYTF. Here the CDR3 DNA reads TGTGCCAGCAGCTGGGACAGCGGCTATGGCTACACCTTC.

The table lists this clone with a count of one. The V gene is TRBV10-1, the J gene TRBJ1-1; TRBD1 agrees at 9 bases. The V and J ends lost 3 bases and 0 bases, in that order; junction bases with no gene match: 2. This CDR3 spans 15 amino acids. The germline V gene encodes CDR1 WNHNN and CDR2 SYGVQD (reference sequence). In DNA, the CDR3 is TGCGCCAGCAGTGATGGGACAGGGCTGAACACTGAAGCTTTCTTT. Translated, it gives CASSDGTGLNTEAFF.

The rearrangement uses TRBV30 and TRBJ2-5, with D unclear. The ends were cut back, 7 bases at V and 5 bases at J, with 14 bases in the middle. The CDR3 sequence is 12 residues long. Per the germline V gene, CDR1 is GTSNPN and CDR2 is SVGIG (reference sequence). This CDR3 is CASETFGETQYF. In nucleotides, the CDR3 is TGTGCCTCAGAGACCTTCGGGGAGACCCAGTACTTC.